The rows below give T cell receptor beta chains drawn from one sample of a study of blood T cell repertoires in COVID-19. Method: immunoSEQ multiplex PCR; TCRdb's copy keeps in-frame clones and lacks some. The data contain some 60,000 clones, roughly nine tenths of them singletons. The sample was peripheral blood. These receptors were obtained from a man aged 60-69 years with acute or convalescent COVID-19. Each CDR3 is given with its conserved first and last residue. The D gene is left open where the match is weak. A clone size is listed for some rows: how often the clone was seen (once, few, many), or a class if it is expanded.

length	V	size	J	D	CDR3	DNA
16	TRBV11-2	-	TRBJ1-4	-	CASSLDLQGWGEKLFF	TGTGCCAGCAGCTTAGATCTCCAGGGGTGGGGAGAAAAACTGTTTTTT
13	TRBV25-1	-	TRBJ2-3	-	CAIAPGGTDTQYF	TGTGCCATCGCCCCAGGCGGCACAGATACGCAGTATTTT
14	TRBV30	few	TRBJ1-5	-	CAWSVRGASQPQHF	TGTGCCTGGAGTGTACGGGGGGCGAGTCAGCCCCAGCATTTT
17	TRBV11-2	-	TRBJ2-7	-	CASSPESQGTVLYEQYF	TGTGCCAGCAGCCCCGAGAGCCAGGGGACCGTTCTCTACGAGCAGTACTTC
15	TRBV27	-	TRBJ2-7	TRBD1	CASSLSQGSGYEQYF	TGTGCCAGCAGTTTATCACAGGGGTCCGGCTACGAGCAGTACTTC
14	TRBV14	-	TRBJ1-2	-	CASSQNLDSYGYTF	TGTGCCAGCAGCCAAAATCTGGACAGCTATGGCTACACCTTC
13	TRBV9	-	TRBJ1-1	TRBD1	CASTQGAYTEAFF	TGTGCCAGCACTCAGGGGGCCTACACTGAAGCTTTCTTT
15	TRBV7-7	-	TRBJ1-5	-	CASSSDSGSNQPQHF	TGTGCTAGCAGCTCCGATAGCGGGAGCAATCAGCCCCAGCATTTT
15	TRBV5-1	-	TRBJ1-3	-	CASSLAIGVGNTIYF	TGCGCCAGCAGCTTGGCCATCGGGGTTGGAAACACCATATATTTT
15	TRBV5-1	few	TRBJ1-1	-	CASCSSPGSMHLAFF	TGCGCCAGCTGTAGCTCCCCGGGGTCCATGCACTTGGCTTTCTTT
16	TRBV7-9	-	TRBJ2-7	TRBD1	CASSLRVGTGGVEQYF	TGTGCCAGCAGCTTACGAGTTGGGACAGGGGGCGTCGAGCAGTACTTC
16	TRBV19	-	TRBJ2-4	-	CASSIGGHVTKNIQYF	TGTGCCAGTAGTATCGGGGGGCATGTGACCAAAAACATTCAGTACTTC
15	TRBV11-2	-	TRBJ1-1	TRBD1	CASSHGTGKGTEAFF	TGTGCCAGCAGCCATGGGACAGGGAAGGGAACTGAAGCTTTCTTT
14	TRBV3-1/TRBV3-2	-	TRBJ2-5	-	CASTPTGPKETQYF	TGTGCCAGCACCCCGACAGGTCCTAAAGAGACCCAGTACTTC
18	TRBV14	-	TRBJ2-2	TRBD1	CASSQAWGDRAIAGELFF	TGTGCCAGCAGCCAAGCCTGGGGGGACAGGGCTATTGCCGGGGAGCTGTTTTTT
16	TRBV6-5	-	TRBJ1-3	-	CASSYSMLASGNTIYF	TGTGCCAGCAGTTACTCGATGTTAGCTTCTGGAAACACCATATATTTT
15	TRBV7-9	-	TRBJ1-4	-	CASSLQVATNEKLFF	TGTGCCAGCAGCTTACAGGTCGCAACTAATGAAAAACTGTTTTTT
15	TRBV4-1	-	TRBJ1-3	TRBD1	CASSQDAGGGNTIYF	TGCGCCAGCAGCCAGGATGCAGGGGGCGGAAACACCATATATTTT
17	TRBV4-1	-	TRBJ2-2	TRBD2	CASSLDRGLENTGELFF	TGCGCCAGCAGCCTGGACCGGGGACTAGAGAACACCGGGGAGCTGTTTTTT
14	TRBV6-6	-	TRBJ2-7	TRBD1	CASSLQGAPYEQYF	TGTGCCAGCAGTCTCCAGGGGGCACCCTACGAGCAGTACTTC
14	TRBV7-6	-	TRBJ2-3	-	CASSSSGRADTQYF	TGTGCCAGCAGCTCTTCGGGCAGGGCAGATACGCAGTATTTT
15	TRBV2	-	TRBJ2-7	TRBD1	CASSPDRGASYEQYF	TGTGCCAGCAGTCCGGACAGGGGAGCCTCCTACGAGCAGTACTTC
14	TRBV5-1	-	TRBJ2-5	TRBD1	CASSEGTGKETQYF	TGCGCCAGCAGCGAGGGGACAGGCAAAGAGACCCAGTACTTC
12	TRBV5-8	-	TRBJ1-2	-	CASSLDRSSYTF	TGTGCCAGCAGCTTGGACAGGTCTAGCTACACCTTC
15	TRBV7-6	-	TRBJ2-2	-	CASTYGGLNTGELFF	TGTGCCAGCACCTATGGAGGGTTGAACACCGGGGAGCTGTTTTTT
13	TRBV6-5	once	TRBJ2-7	TRBD1	CASSWDSSYEQYF	TGTGCCAGCAGCTGGGACAGCTCCTACGAGCAGTACTTC
15	TRBV5-5	-	TRBJ2-7	-	CASSLSAATDYEQYF	TGTGCCAGCAGCTTGTCTGCTGCTACAGACTACGAGCAGTACTTC
15	TRBV9	-	TRBJ2-2	TRBD2	CASNPSSGGAGELFF	TGTGCCAGCAACCCTTCTAGCGGGGGGGCCGGGGAGCTGTTTTTT
14	TRBV29-1	-	TRBJ1-2	TRBD1	CSVKDPGQGKGDTF	TGCAGCGTAAAAGATCCGGGACAGGGGAAAGGTGACACCTTC
13	TRBV6-5	once	TRBJ2-7	TRBD1	CASNEGATYEQYF	TGTGCCAGCAACGAGGGGGCTACCTACGAGCAGTACTTC
16	TRBV3-1/TRBV3-2	-	TRBJ1-3	TRBD1	CASSQEVGTGGNTIYF	TGTGCCAGCAGCCAAGAGGTGGGGACAGGTGGAAACACCATATATTTT
14	TRBV27	-	TRBJ2-7	-	CASSFRAGNYEQYF	TGTGCCAGCAGTTTCCGGGCAGGGAACTACGAGCAGTACTTC
14	TRBV6-6	-	TRBJ1-1	TRBD1	CASSQRTGNTEAFF	TGTGCCAGCAGTCAAAGGACAGGGAACACTGAAGCTTTCTTT
15	TRBV18	-	TRBJ1-5	TRBD1	CASSPTGQLNQPQHF	TGTGCCAGCTCACCAACGGGACAGCTCAATCAGCCCCAGCATTTT
13	TRBV7-2	-	TRBJ1-1	-	CASSSSRDTEAFF	TGTGCCAGCAGCTCCTCACGAGACACTGAAGCTTTCTTT
14	TRBV18	-	TRBJ1-6	-	CASSPGGGDSPLHF	TGTGCCAGCTCACCAGGGGGAGGTGACTCACCCCTCCACTTT
16	TRBV10-3	-	TRBJ2-2	TRBD2	CAISESTGGGTGELFF	TGTGCCATCAGTGAGTCGACGGGGGGTGGCACCGGGGAGCTGTTTTTT